Listed here are 16 T cell receptor beta chains from one sample, sequenced in a study of control samples from healthy donors and cancer patients. Profiling relied on immunoSEQ multiplex PCR, and the TCRdb table lists in-frame clones only, not all of them. The table has some 130,000 clones, 75% to 95% seen once. Material for sequencing was blood. The receptors were gathered from a man aged 40-49 years in good health.

The rearrangement joins TRBV30 to TRBJ1-2; D is undetermined. The CDR3 totals 16 residues. V was cut by 2 bases and J by 4 bases, with 20 bases left in between. Germline CDR1 GTSNPN, CDR2 SVGIG (reference sequence). The DNA for the CDR3 is TGTGCCTGGAGTACGTTGACGGGAATCCCTTTCTATGGCTACACCTTC. Translation gives CAWSTLTGIPFYGYTF.

The chain employs TRBV11-3 and TRBJ2-3; D may be TRBD1 or TRBD2 (6 bases each). CDR1 is SGHNT and CDR2 is YENEEA in the germline V gene. The CDR3 has 18 amino acids. Deletions cut 5 bases from V and 0 bases from J, with 21 bases between. The CDR3 coding sequence is TGTGCCAGCAGCCGGGGGCGGGACTTTATGTTTAGCACAGATACGCAGTATTTT. Protein: CASSRGRDFMFSTDTQYF. The whole variable domain, remainder taken from reference TRBV11-3 and TRBJ2-3, is EAGVVQSPRYKIIEKKQPVAFWCNPISGHNTLYWYLQNLGQGPELLIRYENEEAVDDSQLPKDRFSAERLKGVDSTLKIQPAELGDSAVYLCASSRGRDFMFSTDTQYFGPGTRLTVL.

This clone was picked up one time. The gene calls are TRBV5-1 and TRBJ2-3; 8 bases align to TRBD2. Unmatched junction bases numbered 5, after V lost 0 bases and J lost 2 bases. The CDR3 loop spans 16 amino acids. Per germline, CDR1 SGHRS and CDR2 YFSETQ. The CDR3, as DNA: TGCGCCAGCAGCTTGGTAGGGACTAGAGTCACAGATACGCAGTATTTT. This codes for CASSLVGTRVTDTQYF. Based on the CDR3 plus reference TRBV5-1 and TRBJ2-3, the full variable domain is KAGVTQTPRYLIKTRGQQVTLSCSPISGHRSVSWYQQTPGQGLQFLFEYFSETQRNKGNFPGRFSGRQFSNSRSEMNVSTLELGDSALYLCASSLVGTRVTDTQYFGPGTRLTVL.

There are a few counts of this clone. The rearrangement uses TRBV10-3 and TRBJ2-2, with no clear D. The length of the CDR3 is 14 residues. Germline loops: CDR1 ENHRY, CDR2 SYGVKD. Trimming removed 5 bases from V and 6 bases from J, with 13 bases in between. The CDR3, as DNA: TGTGCCATCAGTACCGGCCAAGCCCCCGGGGAGCTGTTTTTT. Residues: CAISTGQAPGELFF.

The DNA of the CDR3 is TGTGCCAGCAGCAACCTACAGGGTCAGTTAGGCTATGGCTACACCTTC. The encoded protein is CASSNLQGQLGYGYTF. The rearrangement links TRBV7-2 to TRBJ1-2; possible D gene TRBD1, 6 bases. CDR1 and CDR2 (germline): SGHTA, FQGNSA. The CDR3 is 16 amino acids. V was shortened by 5 bases and J by 4 bases, with 20 bases between the two germline ends. Combining the CDR3 with reference TRBV7-2 and TRBJ1-2 gives the whole variable domain GAGVSQSPSNKVTEKGKDVELRCDPISGHTALYWYRQSLGQGLEFLIYFQGNSAPDKSGLPSDRFSAERTGGSVSTLTIQRTQQEDSAVYLCASSNLQGQLGYGYTFGSGTRLTVV.

The V call is TRBV10-1, the J call TRBJ1-1, with D unresolved. CDR3 size: 14 residues. Germline CDR1 reads WNHNN; CDR2 reads SYGVQD (reference sequence). V was shortened by 3 bases and J by 0 bases, with 8 bases between the two germline ends. In DNA, the CDR3 is TGCGCCAGCAGTGATGGACGGATGAACACTGAAGCTTTCTTT. Protein: CASSDGRMNTEAFF.

CDR3 region: CASSRFGSPLHF. The CDR3 DNA reads TGTGCCAGCAGCCGGTTCGGTTCACCCCTCCACTTT. This chain joins TRBV9 and TRBJ1-6, with unresolved D. Trimming left V 4 bases short and J 9 bases short, with 8 bases between. This CDR3 has 12 amino acids. Germline lookup yields CDR1 SGDLS and CDR2 YYNGEE.

The chain employs TRBV5-1 and TRBJ2-7; TRBD1 agrees at 8 bases. V was pared by 7 bases and J by 7 bases, with 13 bases of the junction left unmatched. CDR3 length: 14 residues. The germline V gene encodes CDR1 SGHRS and CDR2 YFSETQ. In DNA form, the CDR3 reads TGCGCCAGCGCGATGGCAGGGGGCCAACGTGAGCAGTACTTC. It codes for CASAMAGGQREQYF.

The V and J genes are TRBV3-1 (or the pseudogene TRBV3-2) and TRBJ1-6, with TRBD1 matching 7 bases. Trimming at V came to 4 bases and at J to 6 bases, leaving 9 bases not matched to a gene. Germline V CDR1 and CDR2: LGHDT, YNNKEL (reference sequence). This CDR3 is 16 amino acids long. In nucleotides, the CDR3 is TGTGCCAGCAGCCTCTACCGGGACAGTTTTAATTCACCCCTCCACTTT. As protein: CASSLYRDSFNSPLHF.

V usage is TRBV10-3 and J usage is TRBJ1-1; no firm D call. Germline V gene data show CDR1 as ENHRY and CDR2 as SYGVKD. The CDR3 consists of 14 residues. Trimming removed 4 bases at V and 2 bases at J, with 11 bases between. CDR3 in amino acids: CAISGAGDNTEAFF. In DNA, the CDR3 is TGTGCCATCAGTGGTGCGGGAGACAACACTGAAGCTTTCTTT.

This sequence joins TRBV6-5 and TRBJ2-6; D uncertain. Trimming took 5 bases from V and 0 from J, leaving 5 bases between them. The CDR3 is made up of 14 amino acids. Germline V gives CDR1 MNHEY, CDR2 SVGAGI. In DNA, the CDR3 is TGTGCCAGCAGTAAGTACTCTGGGGCCAACGTCCTGACTTTC. It yields the protein CASSKYSGANVLTF.

The chain combines TRBV6-5 with TRBJ2-2; D remains ambiguous. The V gene lost 2 bases and the J gene lost 1 base, with 8 bases spanning the gap. This CDR3 spans 15 amino acids. Germline V CDR1 and CDR2: MNHEY, SVGAGI. The DNA of the CDR3 is TGTGCCAGCAGTTACAGCCGGAAGAACACCGGGGAGCTGTTTTTT. It translates to CASSYSRKNTGELFF.

V usage is TRBV5-1 and J usage is TRBJ2-7; 11 bases fit TRBD2. V shed 0 bases, J shed 4 bases, and the junction held 6 bases outside the gene matches. This CDR3 is 16 amino acids long. Looked up from germline, CDR1 is SGHRS and CDR2 is YFSETQ. CDR3 coding DNA: TGCGCCAGCAGCTTGGCTCTAGCGGGGGGAAAGTACGAGCAGTACTTC. Its protein is CASSLALAGGKYEQYF.

In nucleotides, the CDR3 is TGTGCCATCAGTGAAGGGCAGGGCAACTATGGCTACACCTTC. Encoded protein: CAISEGQGNYGYTF. The chain uses TRBV10-3 and TRBJ1-2, with D tentatively TRBD1 (5 bases). This CDR3 has 14 residues. Germline CDR1 ENHRY, CDR2 SYGVKD. V lost 3 bases and J 2 bases, leaving 10 bases between the germline ends.

V usage is TRBV10-3 and J usage is TRBJ1-2; 8 nucleotides align to TRBD1. Germline V CDR1 and CDR2: ENHRY, SYGVKD. This CDR3 contains 15 residues. V shed 0 bases, J shed 4 bases, and the junction held 4 bases outside the gene matches. Written as DNA, the CDR3 is TGTGCCATCAGTGAGTCGTTTGGACAGGGCTATGGCTACACCTTC. Translating gives CAISESFGQGYGYTF.

The CDR3 region is CASSGRDRGPVRYGYTF. DNA for the CDR3: TGTGCCAGCAGTGGTCGGGACAGGGGGCCTGTACGCTATGGCTACACCTTC. The gene calls are TRBV6-1 and TRBJ1-2, with TRBD1 matching over 12 bases. The ends lost 4 bases at V and 4 bases at J; junction bases unmatched: 10. The V gene's germline CDR1 is MNHNS and CDR2 SASEGT. CDR3 length: 17 residues.